This section outlines one T cell receptor (beta chain) sequence together with its context. The antigen it binds to is not known. Base qualities are not at hand, and no much larger clone is one base apart. V and J are truncated by 4 bases and 0 bases respectively, leaving an intervening sequence of 16 bases. As encoded in the germline V gene (reference sequence), CDR1 is SGHNT while CDR2 is YYREEE. Inclusive of the bounding cysteine and phenylalanine, the CDR3 is 16 residues long. The only DNA kept is the CDR3, 48 bases in frame from the first base. Libraries were built with the immunoSEQ multiplex PCR assay. For the multiplex PCR, a mixture combining 60 forward primers for TCR Vbeta segments and 13 reverse primers for TCR Jbeta segments was used. Amplification of the CDR3 region of rearranged TCR beta genes was performed with a multiplex PCR assay on genomic DNA. The Illumina HiSeq System was used to sequence the amplified TCR beta libraries as 87-base-pair reads. The authors' pipeline ran thus. Across the 500 to 850 repertoires, a later analysis counted roughly 84 million unique TCR beta chains, about 10 million of which were shared by at least two donors. To remove PCR and sequencing errors, raw reads were error-corrected and collapsed into unique sequences using a nearest-neighbor algorithm that merged closely related sequences. Alignment of CDR3 sequences to IMGT reference sequences was used to assign V, D and J gene segments. For a sequence to be retained, at least a six-nucleotide match to both a V gene segment and a J gene segment was required. A rearrangement counted as productive if the CDR3 had no stop codons and remained in frame with V and J, and every other rearrangement counted as non-productive. CDR3 was defined by IMGT convention, running from the second conserved V-encoded cysteine to the conserved J-encoded phenylalanine. The earlier analysis of about 620 of the donors excluded sequences that lacked an unambiguous match to a single V gene segment. In an earlier analysis of around 600 of the donors, V segments were called functional above 56.7% productive rearrangements and were called segregating when the between-donor standard deviation exceeded 5%. A statistical classification framework was developed to diagnose cytomegalovirus status using the catalog of TCR beta chain sequences. A later analysis assigned V and J genes by comparing TCR nucleotide sequences with IMGT/GENE-DB human TR gene sequences. A later analysis assigned CDR3 sequences and most-parsimonious VDJ recombination scenarios with the TCRdist pipeline. In a later analysis, each TCR beta chain was defined by its CDR3 amino acid sequence together with its V-gene family, and reads without a unique V-gene family were excluded. As a way to deal with suspected cross-contamination and a sequencing artifact, a later analysis dropped 640 or so nucleotide sequences that were highly shared and had low generation probability. In a later analysis, a clonal expansion index for each public chain was calculated from normalized within-repertoire ranks of inferred template counts. In a later analysis, generation probabilities were computed using a VDJ recombination model fitted to out-of-frame rearrangements, and the results were checked against IGoR. Hypergeometric tests were used in a later analysis to score TCR-TCR, TCR-HLA and TCR-CMV co-occurrence, with a repertoire-size bias correction applied to the TCR pairs. False discovery rates were estimated in a later analysis by permuting HLA or CMV assignments 20 times. A later analysis grouped co-occurring TCRs with DBSCAN, adding TCRdist sequence similarity when clustering within HLA-allele-positive subsets. Co-occurrence clustering excluded repertoires with fewer than 30,000 or more than 120,000 public chains, plus five with anomalous nucleotide sharing. The source is immuneACCESS, and TCRdb retained only in-frame sequences with V and J called. Part of the clones is not carried over; for the studies checked, unresolved V genes explain less than half of this, and the remainder is unexplained. V and J calls plus clone size are reproduced from that table; the DNA served to infer D and trimming. This sample has 100,000 to 150,000 clones in its table, and 82% of those were observed once. The top ten constitute approximately 1.2% of the sample.

The data were taken from a study of cytomegalovirus exposure and HLA in healthy donors (dated by TCRdb to about 2017). Context from the whole study: An earlier analysis of roughly 610 of the donors reported 276 Gb of sequence data and 90 million to 120 million unique TCR beta sequences obtained from approximately 180 million T cells. Around 300 gigabases of sequencing data and around 87 million unique TCR sequences were included in an early release covering roughly 600 HLA-typed donors. Of the approximately 370 genotyped donors, roughly 80% were placed in the genetic ancestry cluster associated with self-reported Caucasian donors. The aim of the study was to test whether cataloging public T cell receptors could identify signatures of past pathogen exposure. Using immunosequencing, the study profiled T cell repertoires from around 680 subjects and related those repertoires to cytomegalovirus serostatus. Along with the approximately 600-subject first cohort, a separate validation cohort of roughly 110 different subjects was used. To predict cytomegalovirus infection status, the study combined high-throughput TCR immunosequencing, statistical association of individual TCRs with disease status, and machine learning. In a later analysis, previously published TCR beta repertoires from fewer than 750 donors were re-analyzed and high-resolution HLA genotyping was added so that TCR occurrence patterns could be studied. Rather than drawing on any new phenotypic data, the later analysis identified candidate immune exposures from TCR beta sequences and the way those sequences occurred across donors. To decide whether each TCR beta V gene segment behaved as functional or pseudogenic, an earlier analysis of some 570 of the donors relied on high-throughput TCR beta sequencing. Donor age, sex, ethnicity and CMV serostatus were collected together with the repertoire data. A later genetic analysis took genome-wide SNP genotypes for about 55% of the 666 donors and used that subset as a discovery cohort. Every discovery cohort repertoire had been produced on one sequencing platform. Class I and class II HLA loci were covered by the typing at four-digit resolution. Typing coverage differed by locus: A, B, C, DRB1 and DQB1 were typed in roughly 620-630 donors, DQA1 in 522, DPA1 in around 600, and DPB1 in around 490. Roughly 5 DR-DQ haplotypes were treated as single units for association and clustering because of strong linkage in the cohort. Among 398 genotyped donors of the cohort, an average of approximately 240,000 unique TCR beta nucleotide sequences was sequenced per donor, of which roughly 17% were non-productive.

In total, more than 500 healthy bone marrow donors made up the cohort. At the time of sampling, all cohort members were nominally healthy, though unrecorded immune exposures were likely present. The donor tested CMV seronegative, placing the donor among the approximately 400 seronegative members of the cohort. Each donor provided a peripheral blood sample, and peripheral blood mononuclear cells were used for TCR beta sequencing. Genomic DNA extraction from the blood cell samples was performed with the Qiagen DNeasy Blood Extraction Kit. Paper-wide results and their limitations: A later analysis found that TCR association rates varied across HLA loci, with DRB1 alleles showing the most associated TCRs and HLA-C alleles the fewest. Several of the top co-occurrence clusters appeared to be linked to parvovirus B19, influenza, CMV and Epstein-Barr virus, according to a later analysis. When HLA alleles, especially DR and DQ, strongly co-occurred, TCR associations were difficult to assign to individual alleles. In an earlier analysis of fewer than 750 of the donors, most TCR beta V segments were observed in productive rearrangements about 87% or about 30% of the time, broadly matching IMGT annotations. A later genetic analysis associated a missense DCLRE1C variant with V-gene and J-gene trimming of TCR beta chains, and an independent cohort replicated the association. The authors suggested that the approach could potentially be generalized to other disease states and immunological phenotypes. A further reported finding was that TCR beta sequences accurately predicted the HLA-A and HLA-B alleles for most subjects in the first cohort. Over 15 rarely observed V segments, including chromosome 9 orphons, were excluded from the earlier analysis of about 610 of the donors because counts were too low. Because HLA typing was unavailable for some donors at each locus, only the typed subset was used in association tests. In a later genetic analysis, fewer N-insertions in productive TCRs were reported among donors in an Asian-associated ancestry cluster than the 666-donor mean. Specific HLA alleles were associated with over 15,000 TCR beta sequences at a false discovery rate of 0.05 in a later analysis. The cohort was sequenced for TCR beta chains only, and without alpha or paired-chain data the features that could be detected were limited. Linkage disequilibrium might explain the correlated functional status among segregating V segments, but an unknown experimental factor could not be excluded. In a later analysis, most CMV-associated TCR beta chains were found to appear HLA-restricted, with HLA associations seemingly driven largely by CMV exposure. CMV serostatus was the only immune exposure information available for the cohort. Some IMGT-functional V segments, including TRBV6-2 and TRBV6-3, could not be told apart with the 87-base-pair reads, so those segments were excluded. The study gave a list of around 170 TCR beta chains associated with cytomegalovirus. While some public TCRs were present in many individuals, most TCR sequences turned up only very rarely across donors. A group of highly shared sequence variants was considered likely to be a technical artifact of the sequencing pipeline. Roughly uniform sequencing depth across donors was assumed in presence/absence analyses, although this assumption may not hold. Compared with equally common non-associated chains, HLA-associated TCR beta chains in a later analysis were more clonally expanded and had lower generation probabilities. In both the original and validation cohorts, the classifier was reported to diagnose cytomegalovirus status with high specificity and sensitivity. In vitro tests confirmed that a few of the cytomegalovirus-associated TCR beta chains recognize cytomegalovirus antigens.

Sequenced: PBMCs. This clonotype was obtained from a boy between 5 and 17 years old in good health and CMV-seronegative. The chain is encoded by TRBV5-4 joined to TRBJ2-5, with no D gene named confidently. The sequenced DNA is TGTGCCAGCAGCACTTCGGCTAGAACGAACCAAGAGACCCAGTACTTC. Translated, it reads CASSTSARTNQETQYF.